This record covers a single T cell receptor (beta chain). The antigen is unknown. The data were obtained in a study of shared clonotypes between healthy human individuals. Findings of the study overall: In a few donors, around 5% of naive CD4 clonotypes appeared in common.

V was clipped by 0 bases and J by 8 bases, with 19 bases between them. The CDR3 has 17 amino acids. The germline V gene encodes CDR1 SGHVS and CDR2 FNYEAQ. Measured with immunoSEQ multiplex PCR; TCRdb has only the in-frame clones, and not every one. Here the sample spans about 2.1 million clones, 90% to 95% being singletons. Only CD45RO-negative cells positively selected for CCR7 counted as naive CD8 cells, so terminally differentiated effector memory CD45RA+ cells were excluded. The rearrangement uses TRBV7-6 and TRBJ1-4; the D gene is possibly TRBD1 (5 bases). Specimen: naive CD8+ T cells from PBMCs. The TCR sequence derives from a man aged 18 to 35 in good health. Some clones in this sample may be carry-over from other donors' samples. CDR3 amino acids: CASSLAGYKSRGEKLFF. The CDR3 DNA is TGTGCCAGCAGCTTAGCGGGGTATAAGTCGAGGGGAGAAAAACTGTTTTTT.